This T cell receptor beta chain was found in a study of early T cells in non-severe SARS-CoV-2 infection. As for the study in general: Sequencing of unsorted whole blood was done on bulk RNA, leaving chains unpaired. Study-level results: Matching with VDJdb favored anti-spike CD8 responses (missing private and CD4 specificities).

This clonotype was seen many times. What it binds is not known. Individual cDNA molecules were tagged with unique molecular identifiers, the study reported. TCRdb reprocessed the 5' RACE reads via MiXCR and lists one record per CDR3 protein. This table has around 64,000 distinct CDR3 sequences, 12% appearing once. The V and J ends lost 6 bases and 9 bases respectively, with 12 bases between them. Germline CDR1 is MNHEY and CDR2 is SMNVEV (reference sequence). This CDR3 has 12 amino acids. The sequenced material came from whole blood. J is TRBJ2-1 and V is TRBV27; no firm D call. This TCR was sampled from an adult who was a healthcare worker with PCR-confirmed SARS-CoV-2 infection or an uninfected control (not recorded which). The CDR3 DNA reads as TGTGCCAGCAGAGGCACCCCAGGTGAGCAGTTCTTC. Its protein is CASRGTPGEQFF.